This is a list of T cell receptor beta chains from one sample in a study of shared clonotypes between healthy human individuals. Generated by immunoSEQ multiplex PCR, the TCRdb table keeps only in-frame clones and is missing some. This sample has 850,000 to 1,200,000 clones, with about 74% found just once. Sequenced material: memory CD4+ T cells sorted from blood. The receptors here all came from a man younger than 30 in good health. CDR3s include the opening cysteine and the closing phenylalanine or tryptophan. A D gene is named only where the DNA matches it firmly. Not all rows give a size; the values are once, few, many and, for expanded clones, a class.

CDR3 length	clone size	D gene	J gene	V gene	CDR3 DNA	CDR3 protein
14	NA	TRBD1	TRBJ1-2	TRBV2	TGTGCCAGCAGCCTAGGACAGGGACACTATGGCTACACCTTC	CASSLGQGHYGYTF
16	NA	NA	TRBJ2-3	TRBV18	TGTGCCAGCTCCCTCTCGGGTGCGGCAGATACAGATACGCAGTATTTT	CASSLSGAADTDTQYF
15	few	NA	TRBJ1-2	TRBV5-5	TGTGCCAGCGCCCAAGAGGGATCTAGGGCCTATGGCTACACCTTC	CASAQEGSRAYGYTF
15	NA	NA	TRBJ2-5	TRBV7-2	TGTGCCAGCAGCACCGTATTAGCGGTTCAAGAGACCCAGTACTTC	CASSTVLAVQETQYF
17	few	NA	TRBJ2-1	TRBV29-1	TGCAGCGTTGAAGTCCCAGGGGCCGCCCGGAAGTACAATGAGCAGTTCTTC	CSVEVPGAARKYNEQFF
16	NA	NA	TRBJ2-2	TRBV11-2	TGTGCCAGCAGCTTACTAGGGACGGTGAACACCGGGGAGCTGTTTTTT	CASSLLGTVNTGELFF
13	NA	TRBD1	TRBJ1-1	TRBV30	TGTGCCTGGAGTGCTACAGGGGGGACTGAAGCTTTCTTT	CAWSATGGTEAFF
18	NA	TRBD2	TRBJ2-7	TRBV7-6	TGTGCCAGCAGCTTAAGTCGGGGGGTCCATGAGGTCTACTACGAGCAGTACTTC	CASSLSRGVHEVYYEQYF
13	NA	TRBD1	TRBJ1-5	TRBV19	TGTGCCAGTGGGCAGGGGGTTTTTCAGCCCCAGCATTTT	CASGQGVFQPQHF
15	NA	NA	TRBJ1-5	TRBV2	TGTGCCAGCAGTGATGGGGCGACAGTCGGGCAGCCCCAGCATTTT	CASSDGATVGQPQHF
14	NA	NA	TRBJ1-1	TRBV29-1	TGCAGCGTTGATTACGGACAGTTGAACACTGAAGCTTTCTTT	CSVDYGQLNTEAFF
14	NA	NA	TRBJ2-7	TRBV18	TGTGCCAGCTCACCATCAGGGAGCTCCTACGAGCAGTACTTC	CASSPSGSSYEQYF
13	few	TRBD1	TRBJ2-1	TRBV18	TGTGCCAGCTCACCCGGACAGGCAAATGAGCAGTTCTTC	CASSPGQANEQFF
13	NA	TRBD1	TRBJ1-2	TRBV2	TGTGCCAGCAGTGAGGGAACAGGGGGTGGCTACACCTTC	CASSEGTGGGYTF
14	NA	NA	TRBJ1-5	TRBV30	TGTGCCTGGAGTGTAGGGGGTCCGGGTCAGCCCCAGCATTTT	CAWSVGGPGQPQHF
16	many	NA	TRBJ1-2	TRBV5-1	TGCGCCAGCAGCCCTCTTTCGGGACCGACCAACTATGGCTACACCTTC	CASSPLSGPTNYGYTF
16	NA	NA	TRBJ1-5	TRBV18	TGTGCCAGCTCGCTACTGCCGGGAAATAGCAATCAGCCCCAGCATTTT	CASSLLPGNSNQPQHF
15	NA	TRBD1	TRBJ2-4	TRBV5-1	TGCGCCAGCAGTAGACAGGGGGCACGCGAAAACATTCAGTACTTC	CASSRQGARENIQYF
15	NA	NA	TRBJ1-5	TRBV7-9	TGTGCCAGCAGCCCTTCAGGGGCCGGTGTACAGCCCCAGCATTTT	CASSPSGAGVQPQHF
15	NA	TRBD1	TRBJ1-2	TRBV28	TGTGCCAGCAGTATTTCAGGGGGCCCCAACTATGGCTACACCTTC	CASSISGGPNYGYTF
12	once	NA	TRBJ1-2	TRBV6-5	TGTGCCAGCAGGTGGGCCTATAGAGGCTACACCTTC	CASRWAYRGYTF
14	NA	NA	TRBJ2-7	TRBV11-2	TGTGCCAGCAGCTTAGAGCGGGGGCTCAACGAGCAGTACTTC	CASSLERGLNEQYF
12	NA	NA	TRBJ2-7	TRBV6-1	TGTGCCAGCAGTGGCGGACCCTACGAGCAGTACTTC	CASSGGPYEQYF
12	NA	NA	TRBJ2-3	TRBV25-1	TGTGCCAGCAACAGTGGAACAGATACGCAGTATTTT	CASNSGTDTQYF
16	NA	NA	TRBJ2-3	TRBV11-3	TGTGCCAGCAGCTTAGGCGGGATGCTTGGGGCAGATACGCAGTATTTT	CASSLGGMLGADTQYF
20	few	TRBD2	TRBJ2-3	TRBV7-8	TGTGCCAGCAGCCCTGCCCAGGCACGAAGTAGCGGGAGGCTGGAGGATACGCAGTATTTT	CASSPAQARSSGRLEDTQYF
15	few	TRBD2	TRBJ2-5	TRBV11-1	TGTGCCAGCAGCTTGGGCGGGGGGTTACAAGAGACCCAGTACTTC	CASSLGGGLQETQYF
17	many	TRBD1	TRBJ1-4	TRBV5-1	TGCGCCAGCAGCTCCTCCGGGACAGGCCGTACTAATGAAAAACTGTTTTTT	CASSSSGTGRTNEKLFF
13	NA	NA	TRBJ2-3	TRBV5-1	TGCGCCAGCAGCTTGCAGGGCACAGATACGCAGTATTTT	CASSLQGTDTQYF
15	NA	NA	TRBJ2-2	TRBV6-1	TGTGCCACCAACCTACACCCTACAGGCCCCGGGGAGCTGTTTTTT	CATNLHPTGPGELFF
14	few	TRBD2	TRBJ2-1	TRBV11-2	TGTGCCAGCAGCCCCGGGACTAGCGTCAATGAGCAGTTCTTC	CASSPGTSVNEQFF
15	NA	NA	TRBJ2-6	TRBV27	TGTGCCAGCGCAGGATCATACTCTGGGGCCAACGTCCTGACTTTC	CASAGSYSGANVLTF
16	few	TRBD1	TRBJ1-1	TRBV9	TGTGCCAGCAGCGCCCCTCGAGGGGGCGCAGAAACTGAAGCTTTCTTT	CASSAPRGGAETEAFF
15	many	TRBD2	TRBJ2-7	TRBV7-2	TGTGCCAGCAGCTTAGACAGCGGGGGGAGCTACGAGCAGTACTTC	CASSLDSGGSYEQYF
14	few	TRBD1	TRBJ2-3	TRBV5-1	TGCGCCAGCAGGACAGGGGAAGGGACAGATACGCAGTATTTT	CASRTGEGTDTQYF
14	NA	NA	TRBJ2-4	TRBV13	TGTGCCAGCAGCATGGGACACGTCAAAAACATTCAGTACTTC	CASSMGHVKNIQYF
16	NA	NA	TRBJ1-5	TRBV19	TGTGCCAGTAGTGGGATGGGGCGTGTTAGCAGTCAGCCCCAGCATTTT	CASSGMGRVSSQPQHF